The 9 T cell receptor beta chains below all came from one sample that was sequenced in a study of radiotherapy plus CTLA-4 blockade in lung cancer. Profiling relied on immunoSEQ multiplex PCR, and the TCRdb table lists in-frame clones only, not all of them. Of about 70,000 clones in the sample, around 77% were seen once. The sample in question was peripheral blood, obtained from a patient treated with radiotherapy plus ipilimumab. These receptors all stem from a human donor with non-small cell lung cancer whose response to radiotherapy plus ipilimumab could not be evaluated. Some clones in this sample may be carry-over from other donors' samples.

CDR3 DNA: TGTGCCAGCAGCTTGGGCAGGGTAAAACCCTACGAGCAGTACTTC. Protein sequence: CASSLGRVKPYEQYF. The chain joins TRBV11-1 to TRBJ2-7; maybe TRBD1 (5 bases). This CDR3 comprises 15 residues. Germline CDR1 reads SGHAT; CDR2 reads FQDESV (reference sequence). V shed 3 bases and J shed 2 bases, with 14 bases lying between them.

The chain recombines TRBV9 with TRBJ2-2, with TRBD2 matching 10 bases. The V segment lost 4 bases and the J segment 0 bases; nucleotides outside the gene matches: 3. There are 16 residues in the CDR3. The germline gives CDR1 SGDLS, CDR2 YYNGEE. The CDR3 nucleotides are TGTGCCAGCAGCCCAGGACTAGCGGCGAACACCGGGGAGCTGTTTTTT. It translates to CASSPGLAANTGELFF.

The V and J genes are TRBV5-1 and TRBJ2-3, with TRBD2 matching 9 bases. From germline, CDR1 is SGHRS and CDR2 YFSETQ. The CDR3 has 15 amino acids. J was trimmed by 6 bases and V by 1 base; bases with no gene match: 6. The CDR3 nucleotides are TGCGCCAGCAGCTTGCAAGCGGGGGGCCTCGATACGCAGTATTTT. This translates into CASSLQAGGLDTQYF.

CDR3 in amino acids: CASSVGTRADTQYF. The CDR3 coding sequence is TGTGCCAGCAGCGTAGGGACGAGGGCAGATACGCAGTATTTT. The gene calls are TRBV9 and TRBJ2-3, with TRBD2 as a possible D gene (5 bases). This CDR3 contains 14 residues. The V and J ends lost 0 bases and 4 bases respectively, with 9 bases between them. The germline V gene encodes CDR1 SGDLS and CDR2 YYNGEE.

In this sample, this clone turned up once. The chain has TRBV28 and TRBJ2-7; a possible D gene is TRBD1 (6 bases). The CDR3 is 15 amino acids. Trimming left V 5 bases short and J 2 bases short, with 16 bases between. Germline V gene data show CDR1 as MDHEN and CDR2 as SYDVKM. The CDR3 nucleotides are TGTGCCAGCAGTGACCACGGGACATTGACCTACGAGCAGTACTTC. This translates into CASSDHGTLTYEQYF. Together with reference TRBV28 and TRBJ2-7, the CDR3 gives the full variable domain: DVKVTQSSRYLVKRTGEKVFLECVQDMDHENMFWYRQDPGLGLRLIYFSYDVKMKEKGDIPEGYSVSREKKERFSLILESASTNQTSMYLCASSDHGTLTYEQYFGPGTRLTVT.

The J gene is TRBJ2-5, the V gene TRBV28; D is perhaps TRBD1 (6 bases). CDR3 length: 15 residues. Germline V gene lookup returns CDR1 MDHEN and CDR2 SYDVKM. V dropped 2 bases and J dropped 1 base, with 11 bases sitting between them. The CDR3 loop reads CASSLGGSGQETQYF. The CDR3 DNA follows: TGTGCCAGCAGTTTAGGGGGCAGCGGCCAAGAGACCCAGTACTTC.

This clone was seen a single time. The J gene is TRBJ1-2, the V gene TRBV5-1; TRBD1 aligns across 7 bases. The CDR3 runs to 13 residues. The V gene end was trimmed by 0 bases and the J gene end by 4 bases; junction bases not matched to a gene: 0. From germline, CDR1 is SGHRS and CDR2 YFSETQ. CDR3 amino acids: CASSLDRGYGYTF. CDR3 sequence (DNA): TGCGCCAGCAGCTTGGACAGGGGCTATGGCTACACCTTC. Combining the CDR3 with reference TRBV5-1 and TRBJ1-2 gives the whole variable domain KAGVTQTPRYLIKTRGQQVTLSCSPISGHRSVSWYQQTPGQGLQFLFEYFSETQRNKGNFPGRFSGRQFSNSRSEMNVSTLELGDSALYLCASSLDRGYGYTFGSGTRLTVV.

The V call is TRBV28, the J call TRBJ2-7; the D is unclear. The CDR3 has 12 residues. V was trimmed by 7 bases and J by 1 base, leaving 8 bases between them. Germline CDR1 is MDHEN and CDR2 is SYDVKM. CDR3 residues: CASTQNSYEQYF. The DNA of the CDR3 is TGTGCCAGCACCCAAAATTCCTACGAGCAGTACTTC.

The chain couples TRBV7-9 to TRBJ1-1, with a possible D match to TRBD1 (5 bases). V was trimmed by 3 bases and J by 1 base, leaving 12 bases between them. Germline assignment: CDR1 SEHNR and CDR2 FQNEAQ (reference sequence). This CDR3 region has 15 residues. The CDR3 region is CASSFGDRTNTEAFF. CDR3 bases: TGTGCCAGCAGCTTCGGAGACAGAACGAACACTGAAGCTTTCTTT.